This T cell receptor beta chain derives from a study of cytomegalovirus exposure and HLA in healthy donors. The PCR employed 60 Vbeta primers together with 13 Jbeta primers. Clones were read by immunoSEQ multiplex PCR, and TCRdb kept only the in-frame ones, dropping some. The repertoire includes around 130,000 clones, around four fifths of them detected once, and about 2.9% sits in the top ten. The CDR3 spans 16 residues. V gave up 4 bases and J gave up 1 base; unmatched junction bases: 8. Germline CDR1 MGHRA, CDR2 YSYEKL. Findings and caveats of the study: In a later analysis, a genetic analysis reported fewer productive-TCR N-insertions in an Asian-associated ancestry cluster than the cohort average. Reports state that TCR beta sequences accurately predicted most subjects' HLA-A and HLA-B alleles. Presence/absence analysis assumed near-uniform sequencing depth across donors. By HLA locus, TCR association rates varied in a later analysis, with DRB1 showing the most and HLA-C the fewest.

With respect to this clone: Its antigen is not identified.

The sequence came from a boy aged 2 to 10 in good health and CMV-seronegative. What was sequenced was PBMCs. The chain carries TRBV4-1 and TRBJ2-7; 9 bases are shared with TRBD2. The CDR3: CASSPRAGGASYEQYV. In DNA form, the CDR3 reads TGCGCCAGCAGCCCCAGAGCGGGGGGAGCATCCTACGAGCAGTACGTC.